This T cell receptor beta chain was documented in a study of blood T cell repertoires in COVID-19. Study-wide background: Specimens from acute and convalescent COVID-19 originated in the United States, Italy and Spain.

Concerning this clone itself: Relative to the germline gene, one junction end is altered; a read error may explain this.

Under the authors' procedure: From reference gene primer amplification, estimates of nucleated cell counts were derived. Some clones are missing from TCRdb's copy, which holds only in-frame ones; the method was immunoSEQ multiplex PCR. The V and J calls and clone size are taken from that table; D and trimming were inferred from the DNA. The top ten clones hold 20% to 25% of a sample with under 200,000 clones, about 85% of them seen once. Germline CDR1 reads LNHDA; CDR2 reads SQIVND (reference sequence). CDR3 length: 12 residues. The TCR was taken from a woman in her thirties or forties in a cohort exposed to, infected with or recovered from COVID-19 (not recorded which). The chain is built from TRBV19 and TRBJ1-3, with D possibly matching TRBD1 (5 bases). Input material: PBMCs or T cells enriched from blood (not recorded which). In DNA, the CDR3 is TGTGCCAGTAGTATGGAGCCAGGGATCGTAAATTTT. It yields the protein CASSMEPGIVNF.